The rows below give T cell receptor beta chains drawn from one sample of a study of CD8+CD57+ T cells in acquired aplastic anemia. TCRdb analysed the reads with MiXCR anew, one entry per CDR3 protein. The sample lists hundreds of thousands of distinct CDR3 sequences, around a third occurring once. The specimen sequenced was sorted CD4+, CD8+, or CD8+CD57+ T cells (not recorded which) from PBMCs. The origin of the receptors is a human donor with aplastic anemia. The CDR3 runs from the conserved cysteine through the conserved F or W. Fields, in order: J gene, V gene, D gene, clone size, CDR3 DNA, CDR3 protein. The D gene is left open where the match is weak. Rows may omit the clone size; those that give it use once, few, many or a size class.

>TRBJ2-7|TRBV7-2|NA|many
TGTGCCAGCAGCTTGGGCGGGGAGTACGAGCAGTACTTC
CASSLGGEYEQYF
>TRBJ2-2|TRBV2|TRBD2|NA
TGTGCCGGAGGGTTCGGACTAGCGGGAGAGGTCGGGGAGCTGTTTTTT
CAGGFGLAGEVGELFF
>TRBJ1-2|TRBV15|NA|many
TGTGCCACCACCCCTGACAGGAACCATGGCTACACCTTC
CATTPDRNHGYTF
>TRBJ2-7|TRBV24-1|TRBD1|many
TGTGCCACCAGTGACCCCGGGACAGGGGTCTACGAGCAGTACTTC
CATSDPGTGVYEQYF
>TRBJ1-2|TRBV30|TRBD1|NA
TGTGCCTGGAGTGGAGGGGGCATAGACTATGGCTACACCTTC
CAWSGGGIDYGYTF
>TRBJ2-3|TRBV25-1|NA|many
TGTGCCAGCAGTGAATCGGTCAGGGCGTCAGATACGCAGTATTTT
CASSESVRASDTQYF
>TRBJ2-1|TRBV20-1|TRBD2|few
TGCAGTGCTACCAAGCGGGGGAGCTCCTACAATGAGCAGTTCTTC
CSATKRGSSYNEQFF
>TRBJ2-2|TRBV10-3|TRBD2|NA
TGTGCCATCACTGGGGGGGAAACCTTGGTCTACACCGGGGAGCTGTTTTTT
CAITGGETLVYTGELFF
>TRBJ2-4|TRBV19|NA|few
TGTGCCAGTAGTACAGCCGCCGTCGGGGGAGTAGCCAAAAACATTCAGTACTTC
CASSTAAVGGVAKNIQYF
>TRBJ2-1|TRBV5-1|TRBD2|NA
TGCGCCAGCAGCTTGGTGCGGGAGGAATACAATGAGCAGTTCTTC
CASSLVREEYNEQFF
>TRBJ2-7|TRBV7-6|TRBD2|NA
TGTGCCAGCAGCCCTTCGCTAGCGGGATTGCACTACGAGCAGTACTTC
CASSPSLAGLHYEQYF
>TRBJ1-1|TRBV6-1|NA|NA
TGTGCCAGCCGCGCGTTCGGGGCTCAAGCGACTGAAGCTTTCTTT
CASRAFGAQATEAFF
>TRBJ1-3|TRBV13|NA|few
TGTGCCAGCAGCAATTTCCAGGACAACTCTGGAAACACCATATATTTT
CASSNFQDNSGNTIYF
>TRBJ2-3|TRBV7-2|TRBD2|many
TGTGCCAGCAGCTTAGCTCGACTAGCGGGAGGAGATACGCAGTATTTT
CASSLARLAGGDTQYF
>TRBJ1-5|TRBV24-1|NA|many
TGTGCCACCATTTTCAAAGGTAGCAATCAGCCCCAGCATTTT
CATIFKGSNQPQHF
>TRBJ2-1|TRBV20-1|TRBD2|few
TGCAGTGCTAGAGATCGTAGGACTAGCGGGGTGCATGAGCAGTTCTTC
CSARDRRTSGVHEQFF
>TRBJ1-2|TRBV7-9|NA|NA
TGTGCCAGCAGCTTCACAGGGTTCGGACCTAACTATGGCTACACCTTC
CASSFTGFGPNYGYTF
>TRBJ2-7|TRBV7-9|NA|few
TGTGCCAGCAGCTTTCGCCGGGAGAGGGACTACGAGCAGTACTTC
CASSFRRERDYEQYF
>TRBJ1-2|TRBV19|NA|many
TGTGCCAGTAGTTTGTCTAACTATGGCTACACCTTC
CASSLSNYGYTF
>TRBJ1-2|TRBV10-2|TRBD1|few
TGCGCCAGCAGTGAGGACAGGGGCAATCTCTACCGTGGCTACACCTTC
CASSEDRGNLYRGYTF
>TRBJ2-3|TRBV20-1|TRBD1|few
TGCAGTCCGGGACAGGGAGGAGATACGCAGTATTTT
CSPGQGGDTQYF
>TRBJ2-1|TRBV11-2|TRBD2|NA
TGTGCCAGCAGCGAGGGGACTAGCAACTACAATGAGCAGTTCTTC
CASSEGTSNYNEQFF
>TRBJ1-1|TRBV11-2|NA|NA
TGTGCCAGCAGCCCGTCCTGGCGTCAGATGAACACTGAAGCTTTCTTT
CASSPSWRQMNTEAFF
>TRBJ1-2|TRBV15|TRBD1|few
TGTGCCAGCAGTTTACCGGGACAGGGGGCGGGCGGCTACACCTTC
CASSLPGQGAGGYTF
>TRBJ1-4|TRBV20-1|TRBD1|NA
TGCAGTGCTAGAACCGGACAGGGAATGTCAACTAATGAAAAACTGTTTTTT
CSARTGQGMSTNEKLFF
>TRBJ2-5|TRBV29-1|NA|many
TGCAGCGTTTCCAAGGGGATGGCAGAGACCCAGTACTTC
CSVSKGMAETQYF
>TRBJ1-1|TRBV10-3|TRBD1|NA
TGTGCCAGCAGTCACAACAGGGGGCACACTGAAGCTTTCTTT
CASSHNRGHTEAFF